The entry below describes one T cell receptor beta chain. This sample is part of a study of T-cell memory formation after mild COVID-19. Study-level information: TCR clusters largely stayed donor specific.

Researchers used 5'RACE with constant-segment primers to make TCR alpha and TCR beta cDNA libraries that carry sample barcodes and UMIs. In TCRdb, the 5' RACE reads were re-called with MiXCR into one record per CDR3 protein. The sample has a few hundred thousand distinct CDR3 sequences, roughly 21% seen once. This CDR3 has 14 residues. Trimming shortened V by 1 base and J by 8 bases, and 14 bases separated the two germline ends. Germline V lookup: CDR1 SGHDN, CDR2 FVKESK. The material sequenced was PBMCs or a T cell subset sorted from them (not recorded which). This sequence originates from an adult woman who had mild COVID-19 (a few samples of this study predate the infection). Cell type and time point are not known. V gene TRBV14 combines with J gene TRBJ1-2; no clear D. CDR3 loop: CASSQVAQTGGYTF. The CDR3 nucleotides read TGTGCCAGCAGCCAAGTCGCGCAGACGGGGGGCTACACCTTC.